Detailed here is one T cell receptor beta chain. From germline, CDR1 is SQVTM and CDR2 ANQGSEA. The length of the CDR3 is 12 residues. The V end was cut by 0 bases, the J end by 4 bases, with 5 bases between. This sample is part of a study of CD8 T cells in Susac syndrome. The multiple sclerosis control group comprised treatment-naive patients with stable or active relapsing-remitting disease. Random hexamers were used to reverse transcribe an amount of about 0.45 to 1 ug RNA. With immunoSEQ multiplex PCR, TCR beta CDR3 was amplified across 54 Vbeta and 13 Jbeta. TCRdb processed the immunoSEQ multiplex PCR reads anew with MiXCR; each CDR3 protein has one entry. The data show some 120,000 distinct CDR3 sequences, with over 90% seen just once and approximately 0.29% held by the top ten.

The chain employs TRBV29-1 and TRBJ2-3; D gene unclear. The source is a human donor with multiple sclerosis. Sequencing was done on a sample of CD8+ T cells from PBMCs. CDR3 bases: TGCAGCGTTGAAGATGTGTCAGATACGCAGTATTTT. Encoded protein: CSVEDVSDTQYF.